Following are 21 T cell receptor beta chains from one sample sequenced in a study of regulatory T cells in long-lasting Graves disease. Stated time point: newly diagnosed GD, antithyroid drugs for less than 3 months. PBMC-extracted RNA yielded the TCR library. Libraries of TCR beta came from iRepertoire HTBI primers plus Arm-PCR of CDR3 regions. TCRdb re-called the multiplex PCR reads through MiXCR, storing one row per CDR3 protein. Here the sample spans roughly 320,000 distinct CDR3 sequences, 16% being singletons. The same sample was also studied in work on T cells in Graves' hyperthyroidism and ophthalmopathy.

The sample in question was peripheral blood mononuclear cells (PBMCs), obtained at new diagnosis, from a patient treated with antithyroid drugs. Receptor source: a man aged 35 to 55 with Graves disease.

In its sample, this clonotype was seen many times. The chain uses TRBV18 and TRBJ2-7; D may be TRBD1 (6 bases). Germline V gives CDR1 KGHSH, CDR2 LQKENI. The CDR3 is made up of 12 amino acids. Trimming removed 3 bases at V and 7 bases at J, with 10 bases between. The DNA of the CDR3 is TGTGCCAGCTCACCGACAGGAGTTGAGCAGTACTTC. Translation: CASSPTGVEQYF.

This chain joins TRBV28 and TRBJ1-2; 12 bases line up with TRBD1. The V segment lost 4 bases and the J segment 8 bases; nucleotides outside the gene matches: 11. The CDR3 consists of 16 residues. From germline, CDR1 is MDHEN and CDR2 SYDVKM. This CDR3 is CASSYTPGQGARGYTF. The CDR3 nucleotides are TGTGCCAGCAGTTACACCCCGGGACAGGGGGCGAGGGGCTACACCTTC.

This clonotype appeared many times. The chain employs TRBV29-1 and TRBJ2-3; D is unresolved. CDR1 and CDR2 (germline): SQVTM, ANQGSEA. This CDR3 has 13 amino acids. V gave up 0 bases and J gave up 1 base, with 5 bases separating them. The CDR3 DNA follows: TGCAGCGTTGAAGAATCGGGCACAGATACGCAGTATTTT. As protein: CSVEESGTDTQYF.

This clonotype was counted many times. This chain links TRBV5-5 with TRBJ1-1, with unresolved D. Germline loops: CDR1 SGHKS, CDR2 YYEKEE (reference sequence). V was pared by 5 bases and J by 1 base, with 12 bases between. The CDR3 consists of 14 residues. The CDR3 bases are TGTGCCAGCAGGAAACAACAAGGGAACACTGAAGCTTTCTTT. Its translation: CASRKQQGNTEAFF.

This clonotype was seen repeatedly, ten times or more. CDR3 region: CASSLNRDPSYEQYF. CDR3 DNA sequence: TGTGCCAGCTCACTTAACAGGGATCCCTCCTACGAGCAGTACTTC. This chain joins TRBV18 and TRBJ2-7; maybe TRBD1 (6 bases). The CDR3 is 15 amino acids. V was shortened by 4 bases and J by 0 bases, with 13 bases between the two germline ends. CDR1 is KGHSH and CDR2 is LQKENI in the germline V gene.

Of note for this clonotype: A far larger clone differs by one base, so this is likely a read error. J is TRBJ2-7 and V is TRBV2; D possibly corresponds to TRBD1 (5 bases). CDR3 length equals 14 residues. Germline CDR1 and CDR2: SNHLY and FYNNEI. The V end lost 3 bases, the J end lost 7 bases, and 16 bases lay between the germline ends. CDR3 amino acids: CASSDTGRGNEQYF. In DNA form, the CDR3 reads TGTGCCAGCAGTGACACAGGTCGCGGCAATGAGCAGTACTTC.

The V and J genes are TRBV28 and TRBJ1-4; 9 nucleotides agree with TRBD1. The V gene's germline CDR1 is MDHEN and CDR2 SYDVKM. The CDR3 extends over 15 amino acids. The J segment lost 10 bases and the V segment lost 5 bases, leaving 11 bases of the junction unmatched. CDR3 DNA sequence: TGTGCCAGCAGTCCCCAGGGACAGGGTCGAGGAAAACTGTTTTTT. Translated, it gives CASSPQGQGRGKLFF. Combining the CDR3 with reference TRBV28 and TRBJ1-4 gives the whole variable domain DVKVTQSSRYLVKRTGEKVFLECVQDMDHENMFWYRQDPGLGLRLIYFSYDVKMKEKGDIPEGYSVSREKKERFSLILESASTNQTSMYLCASSPQGQGRGKLFFGSGTQLSVL.

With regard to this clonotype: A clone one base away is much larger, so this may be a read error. DNA for the CDR3: TGTGCCACCGGAGGGACAAACGTCAGTCCAGATACGCAGTATTTT. Protein: CATGGTNVSPDTQYF. The chain has TRBV10-3 and TRBJ2-3; D may match TRBD1 or TRBD2 (6 bases each). Trimming took 10 bases from V and 4 from J, leaving 21 bases between them. The CDR3 runs 15 residues. Germline V gene sequence: CDR1 ENHRY, CDR2 SYGVKD.

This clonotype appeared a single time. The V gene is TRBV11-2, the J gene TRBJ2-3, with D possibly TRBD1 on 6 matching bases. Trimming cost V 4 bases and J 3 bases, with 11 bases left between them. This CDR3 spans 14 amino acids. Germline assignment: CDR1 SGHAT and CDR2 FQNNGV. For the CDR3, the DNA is TGTGCCAGCAGCTACGGGACAAGAACAGATACGCAGTATTTT. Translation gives CASSYGTRTDTQYF.

The chain's CDR3 is CASRGTGSIVTGELFF. The CDR3 nucleotides read TGTGCCAGTAGGGGGACAGGGTCGATCGTGACCGGGGAGCTGTTTTTT. The rearrangement links TRBV19 to TRBJ2-2; 9 nucleotides align to TRBD1. Germline CDR1 LNHDA, CDR2 SQIVND (reference sequence). CDR3 length equals 16 residues. The V gene end was trimmed by 6 bases and the J gene end by 5 bases; junction bases not matched to a gene: 10.

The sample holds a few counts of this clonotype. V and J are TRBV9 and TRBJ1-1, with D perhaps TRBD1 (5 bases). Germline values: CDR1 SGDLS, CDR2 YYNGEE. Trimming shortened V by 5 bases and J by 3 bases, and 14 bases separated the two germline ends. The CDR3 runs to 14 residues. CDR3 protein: CASSLLAGHTEAFF. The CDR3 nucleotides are TGTGCCAGCAGTTTGCTAGCGGGGCACACTGAAGCTTTCTTT.

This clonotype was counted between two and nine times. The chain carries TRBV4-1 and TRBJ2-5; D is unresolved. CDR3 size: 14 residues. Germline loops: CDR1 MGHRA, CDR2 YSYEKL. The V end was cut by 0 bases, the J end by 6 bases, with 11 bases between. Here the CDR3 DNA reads TGCGCCAGCAGCCAAGAGGAACGTCGGCAGACCCAGTACTTC. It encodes CASSQEERRQTQYF.

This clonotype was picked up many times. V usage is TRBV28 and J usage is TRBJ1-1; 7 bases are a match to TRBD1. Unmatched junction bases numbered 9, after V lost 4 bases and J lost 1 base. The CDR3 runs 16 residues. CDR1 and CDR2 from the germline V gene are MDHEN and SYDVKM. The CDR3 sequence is CASSSPGDRGNTEAFF. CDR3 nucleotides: TGTGCCAGCAGTTCCCCAGGGGACAGAGGGAACACTGAAGCTTTCTTT.

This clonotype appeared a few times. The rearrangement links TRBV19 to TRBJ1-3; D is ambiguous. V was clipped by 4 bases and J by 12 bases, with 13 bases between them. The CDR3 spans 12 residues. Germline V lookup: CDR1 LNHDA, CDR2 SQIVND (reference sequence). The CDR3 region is CASSTRGGIIYF. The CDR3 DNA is TGTGCCAGTAGTACCCGAGGCGGAATCATATATTTT. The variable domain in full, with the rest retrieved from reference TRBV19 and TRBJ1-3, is DGGITQSPKYLFRKEGQNVTLSCEQNLNHDAMYWYRQDPGQGLRLIYYSQIVNDFQKGDIAEGYSVSREKKESFPLTVTSAQKNPTAFYLCASSTRGGIIYFGEGSWLTVV.

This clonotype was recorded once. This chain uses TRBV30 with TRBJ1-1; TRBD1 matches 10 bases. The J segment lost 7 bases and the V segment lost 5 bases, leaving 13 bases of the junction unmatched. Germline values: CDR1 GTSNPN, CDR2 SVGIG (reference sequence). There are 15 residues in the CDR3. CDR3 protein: CAWEDRGRAWFEAFF. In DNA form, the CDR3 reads TGTGCCTGGGAAGACAGGGGGCGCGCCTGGTTTGAAGCTTTCTTT.

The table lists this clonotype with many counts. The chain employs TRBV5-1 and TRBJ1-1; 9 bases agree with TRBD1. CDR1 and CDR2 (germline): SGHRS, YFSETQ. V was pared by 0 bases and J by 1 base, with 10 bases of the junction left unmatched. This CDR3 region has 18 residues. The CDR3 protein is CASSLVVGQGLWNTEAFF. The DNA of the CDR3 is TGCGCCAGCAGCTTGGTGGTGGGACAGGGTCTTTGGAACACTGAAGCTTTCTTT.

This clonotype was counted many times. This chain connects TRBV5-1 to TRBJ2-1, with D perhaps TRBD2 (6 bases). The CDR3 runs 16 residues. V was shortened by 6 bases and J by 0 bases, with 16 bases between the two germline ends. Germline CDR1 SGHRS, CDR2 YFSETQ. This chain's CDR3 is CASTPGEVSSYNEQFF. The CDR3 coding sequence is TGCGCCAGCACCCCGGGGGAGGTCAGCTCCTACAATGAGCAGTTCTTC.

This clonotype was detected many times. The CDR3 region has the DNA TGTGCCAGCAGCAATGAGGGGATTTACGAGCAGTACTTC. Its protein product is CASSNEGIYEQYF. The chain is built from TRBV6-7 and TRBJ2-7; D tentatively fits TRBD1 or TRBD2 (5 bases each). TRBV6-7 is identified as an open reading frame with a role that is uncertain. CDR3 length: 13 residues. Trimming cost V 6 bases and J 4 bases, with 13 bases left between them.

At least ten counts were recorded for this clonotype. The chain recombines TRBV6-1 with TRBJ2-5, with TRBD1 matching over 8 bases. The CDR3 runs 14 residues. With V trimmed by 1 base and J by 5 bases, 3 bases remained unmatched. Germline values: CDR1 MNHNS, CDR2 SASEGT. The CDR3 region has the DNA TGTGCCAGCAGTGAAGGGCAGGGGGCCGAGACCCAGTACTTC. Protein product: CASSEGQGAETQYF.

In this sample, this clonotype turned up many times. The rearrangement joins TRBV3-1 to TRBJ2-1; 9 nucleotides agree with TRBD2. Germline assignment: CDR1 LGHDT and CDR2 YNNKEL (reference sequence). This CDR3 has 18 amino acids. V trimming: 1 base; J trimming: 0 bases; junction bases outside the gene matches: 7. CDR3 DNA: TGTGCCAGCAGCCAAGTAGGGAGTAGCGGGGGCTCCTACAATGAGCAGTTCTTC. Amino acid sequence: CASSQVGSSGGSYNEQFF.

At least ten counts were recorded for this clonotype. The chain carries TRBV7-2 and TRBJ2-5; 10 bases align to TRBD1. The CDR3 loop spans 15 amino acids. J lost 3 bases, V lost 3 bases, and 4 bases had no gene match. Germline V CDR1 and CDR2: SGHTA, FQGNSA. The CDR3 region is CASSLMGTGEETQYF. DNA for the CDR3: TGTGCCAGCAGCTTGATGGGGACAGGGGAAGAGACCCAGTACTTC.